Sequencing of this T cell receptor beta chain was carried out in a study of blood T cell repertoires in COVID-19. Study background: Acute and convalescent COVID-19 specimens originated in the United States, Italy and Spain. The cDNA or gDNA used as material had been derived from T cells, B-cell-depleted T cells, or PBMCs.

Only in-frame clones appear in the TCRdb table, and some are missing; sequencing was by immunoSEQ multiplex PCR. This sample has 60,000 to 90,000 clones, with around nine tenths found just once. The germline V gene has CDR1 SGDLS and CDR2 YYNGEE. The CDR3 loop spans 15 amino acids. V lost 4 bases to trimming and J lost 4 bases; unmatched junction nucleotides: 4. This sequence was found in a woman older than 75 with active or convalescent COVID-19. Sequenced: peripheral blood. The rearrangement links TRBV9 to TRBJ1-5; TRBD1 matches 11 bases. The CDR3 nucleotides are TGTGCCAGCAGCAAGGGACAGGGGGGAAATCAGCCCCAGCATTTT. Its translation: CASSKGQGGNQPQHF.